A single sample is the source of the 24 T cell receptor beta chains below, sequenced in a study of blood T cells in healthy people across ages. PCR was performed a second time for about 7 to 12 cycles using a sample-barcoded 5' primer and a J-beta primer mix. MiXCR, run by TCRdb on the 5' RACE reads, gives a single entry per CDR3 protein. The profile covers fewer than 2,000,000 distinct CDR3 sequences, with around 40% appearing a single time and more than 20% taken by the ten largest. The sample comprised blood. Source of these receptors: a human donor in good health.

This sequence joins TRBV5-1 and TRBJ2-3, with D tentatively TRBD2 (5 bases). The V and J ends lost 5 bases and 0 bases respectively, with 16 bases between them. Germline CDR1 is SGHRS and CDR2 is YFSETQ. The CDR3 covers 16 residues. Written as DNA, the CDR3 is TGCGCCAGCAGTCTCCTCGGACTTCCTAGCACAGATACGCAGTATTTT. This gives the protein CASSLLGLPSTDTQYF.

The chain is built from TRBV4-3 and TRBJ2-3; 8 nucleotides match TRBD1. The germline V gene encodes CDR1 LGHNA and CDR2 YSLEER. The CDR3 runs to 17 residues. V lost 0 bases to trimming and J lost 5 bases; unmatched junction nucleotides: 10. CDR3: CASSQELAGGEGDTQYF. The CDR3 DNA reads TGCGCCAGCAGCCAAGAGTTAGCAGGGGGCGAAGGAGATACGCAGTATTTT.

This clonotype appeared many times. The genes are TRBV28 and TRBJ2-4; no reliable D call. The CDR3 consists of 12 residues. Looked up from germline, CDR1 is MDHEN and CDR2 is SYDVKM. With 4 bases removed from V and 7 bases from J, the gap between germline ends came to 8 bases. The CDR3 is CASSSGGNIQYF. The CDR3 DNA reads as TGTGCCAGCAGTTCAGGTGGGAACATTCAGTACTTC. The variable domain in full, completed from reference TRBV28 and TRBJ2-4, reads DVKVTQSSRYLVKRTGEKVFLECVQDMDHENMFWYRQDPGLGLRLIYFSYDVKMKEKGDIPEGYSVSREKKERFSLILESASTNQTSMYLCASSSGGNIQYFGAGTRLSVL.

This CDR3 is CASTRFRDRGYNEQFF. In DNA, the CDR3 is TGTGCCAGCACCCGATTCCGGGACAGGGGTTACAATGAGCAGTTCTTC. This rearrangement joins TRBV2 to TRBJ2-1; TRBD1 matches at 10 bases. V was clipped by 7 bases and J by 4 bases; unmatched bases: 10. CDR1 and CDR2 (germline): SNHLY, FYNNEI. The CDR3 is 16 residues long. Variable domain in full (rest from reference TRBV2 and TRBJ2-1): EPEVTQTPSHQVTQMGQEVILRCVPISNHLYFYWYRQILGQKVEFLVSFYNNEISEKSEIFDDQFSVERPDGSNFTLKIRSTKLEDSAMYFCASTRFRDRGYNEQFFGPGTRLTVL.

The rearrangement uses TRBV29-1 and TRBJ2-1, with D possibly TRBD1 on 5 matching bases. CDR1 and CDR2 (germline): SQVTM, ANQGSEA. The CDR3 totals 11 residues. The V end lost 7 bases, the J end lost 3 bases, and 7 bases lay between the germline ends. CDR3: CSAGIYNEQFF. CDR3 nucleotides: TGCAGCGCAGGGATCTACAATGAGCAGTTCTTC.

The chain carries TRBV20-1 and TRBJ2-7; D is unclear. The CDR3 is made up of 12 amino acids. Germline CDR1 and CDR2: DFQATT and SNEGSKA (reference sequence). Trimming removed 1 base from V and 7 bases from J, with 11 bases in between. The CDR3 DNA is TGCAGTGCTAGAGCTCGGCGCTATGAGCAGTACTTC. This codes for CSARARRYEQYF.

The chain carries TRBV7-3 and TRBJ1-5; possibly TRBD1 for D (6 bases). Germline-derived CDR1 and CDR2 are SGHTA and FQGTGA. The length of the CDR3 is 15 residues. V lost 10 bases, J lost 4 bases, and 20 bases lay in between. Here the CDR3 reads CATISNGTPNQPQHF. The DNA of the CDR3 is TGTGCCACCATAAGTAACGGGACACCGAATCAGCCCCAGCATTTT.

This clonotype occurred a few times. The chain links TRBV7-2 to TRBJ2-5, with D perhaps TRBD1 (5 bases). This CDR3 has 16 amino acids. Looked up from germline, CDR1 is SGHTA and CDR2 is FQGNSA. V was cut by 1 base and J by 5 bases, with 17 bases left in between. The CDR3: CASSLESEGAGETQYF. As DNA, the CDR3 is TGTGCCAGCAGCTTAGAGTCGGAAGGGGCCGGGGAGACCCAGTACTTC.

The CDR3: CASRDREVGEAFF. CDR3 coding DNA: TGTGCCAGCAGGGACAGGGAAGTGGGTGAAGCTTTCTTT. The V and J genes are TRBV2 and TRBJ1-1; 8 positions agree with TRBD1. This CDR3 comprises 13 residues. The V segment lost 6 bases and the J segment 7 bases; nucleotides outside the gene matches: 7. Germline V gene sequence: CDR1 SNHLY, CDR2 FYNNEI.

The chain is built from TRBV5-1 and TRBJ2-1; D ambiguous. The germline V gene encodes CDR1 SGHRS and CDR2 YFSETQ. The CDR3 sequence is 13 residues long. Trimming took 0 bases from V and 12 from J, leaving 13 bases between them. As DNA, the CDR3 is TGCGCCAGCAGCTTGGCCGGCCCCCCTAGGCAGTTCTTC. Translated: CASSLAGPPRQFF. Full variable domain (rest looked up from reference TRBV5-1 and TRBJ2-1): KAGVTQTPRYLIKTRGQQVTLSCSPISGHRSVSWYQQTPGQGLQFLFEYFSETQRNKGNFPGRFSGRQFSNSRSEMNVSTLELGDSALYLCASSLAGPPRQFFGPGTRLTVL.

The V and J genes are TRBV29-1 and TRBJ2-3; the D gene could be TRBD1 or TRBD2 (5 bases each). The CDR3 covers 16 residues. Germline CDR1 SQVTM, CDR2 ANQGSEA. The V end was cut by 3 bases, the J end by 0 bases, with 16 bases between. Here the CDR3 DNA reads TGCAGCGTTGAGGGGGTCCGAACCTCTAGCACAGATACGCAGTATTTT. This codes for CSVEGVRTSSTDTQYF.

This clonotype has only a few counts. V is TRBV7-9 and J is TRBJ2-3; possible D gene TRBD1, 5 bases. The CDR3 is 12 residues long. Germline-derived CDR1 and CDR2 are SEHNR and FQNEAQ (reference sequence). Trimming shortened V by 3 bases and J by 9 bases, and 10 bases separated the two germline ends. The CDR3 DNA sequence: TGTGCCAGCAGCTTGATCCAGGGAACGCAGTATTTT. Its protein is CASSLIQGTQYF.

On this clonotype: At one end the junction does not follow the germline gene, possibly because of a read error. The gene calls are TRBV29-1 and TRBJ2-5, with TRBD1 matching over 9 bases. The CDR3 is 13 residues long. Germline lookup yields CDR1 SQVTM and CDR2 ANQGSEA. CDR3 sequence (DNA): TGCGGCGTAGCCGGGACAGGGAGAGAGACCCAGTACTTC. This sequence encodes CGVAGTGRETQYF.

Turning to this clonotype: A much larger clone differs from this one at a single base, so this may be a read error. The CDR3 DNA reads TGCAGCGTTGAGGGACAGGTTCGGGAGACCCAGTACTTC. This codes for CSVEGQVRETQYF. The chain links TRBV29-1 to TRBJ2-5, with 8 bases identical to TRBD1. Trimming at V came to 3 bases and at J to 5 bases, leaving 5 bases not matched to a gene. Germline CDR1 is SQVTM and CDR2 is ANQGSEA. The CDR3 consists of 13 residues. The full variable domain, rest sourced from reference TRBV29-1 and TRBJ2-5, is SAVISQKPSRDICQRGTSLTIQCQVDSQVTMMFWYRQQPGQSLTLIATANQGSEATYESGFVIDKFPISRPNLTFSTLTVSNMSPEDSSIYLCSVEGQVRETQYFGPGTRLLVL.

This rearrangement joins TRBV28 to TRBJ2-4; no clear D gene. The assigned J gene may be wrong: the sequence end matches TRBJ2-7 better. The CDR3 has 15 residues. Germline V lookup: CDR1 MDHEN, CDR2 SYDVKM. CDR3 amino acids: CASSDLKSGPYEQYF. The CDR3 DNA reads as TGTGCCAGCAGCGACCTAAAATCGGGTCCCTACGAGCAGTACTTC.

The CDR3, as DNA: TGTGCCAGTAGTCCCGTTGACAGGGGGCGCGGGACCCAGTTCTTC. Its protein product is CASSPVDRGRGTQFF. The chain recombines TRBV19 with TRBJ2-1; the match to TRBD1 covers 10 bases. The CDR3 spans 15 residues. V shed 5 bases, J shed 13 bases, and the junction held 14 bases outside the gene matches. Germline CDR1 and CDR2: LNHDA and SQIVND (reference sequence).

This clonotype was seen many times. The chain recombines TRBV15 with TRBJ1-2, with D possibly matching TRBD1 (5 bases). Trimming left V 0 bases short and J 8 bases short, with 16 bases between. Germline V gives CDR1 LNHNV, CDR2 YYDKDF (reference sequence). The CDR3 covers 15 residues. The CDR3 coding sequence is TGTGCCACCAGCAGAGATGTGAGCGGGGCAAGGGGCTACACCTTC. Translation: CATSRDVSGARGYTF. Combining the CDR3 with reference TRBV15 and TRBJ1-2 gives the whole variable domain DAMVIQNPRYQVTQFGKPVTLSCSQTLNHNVMYWYQQKSSQAPKLLFHYYDKDFNNEADTPDNFQSRRPNTSFCFLDIRSPGLGDTAMYLCATSRDVSGARGYTFGSGTRLTVV.

The CDR3 spells CASSVQGGEGYGYTF. The CDR3, as DNA: TGTGCCAGCAGCGTACAGGGAGGAGAGGGATATGGCTACACCTTC. The rearrangement uses TRBV9 and TRBJ1-2; a weak D match, TRBD1 (5 bases). CDR3 length equals 15 residues. Looked up from germline, CDR1 is SGDLS and CDR2 is YYNGEE. The germline V and J ends were trimmed by 1 base and 5 bases, with 15 bases remaining between them.

The chain has TRBV4-1 and TRBJ2-7; 11 nucleotides agree with TRBD2. The CDR3 has 17 amino acids. Germline CDR1 and CDR2: MGHRA and YSYEKL. V was clipped by 4 bases and J by 1 base; unmatched bases: 9. For the CDR3, the DNA is TGCGCCAGCAGCCTAGGACTAGCGGGTGAAGTTTCCTACGAGCAGTACTTC. Its translation is CASSLGLAGEVSYEQYF.

This chain links TRBV4-1 with TRBJ2-5; 9 positions agree with TRBD1. The CDR3 runs 16 residues. V lost 1 base, J lost 1 base, and 4 bases stayed unmatched. The germline CDR1 and CDR2 sequences are MGHRA and YSYEKL. CDR3 bases: TGCGCCAGCAGCCAAGTGGACAGGGGAATCCAAGAGACCCAGTACTTC. It is translated as CASSQVDRGIQETQYF.

The chain carries TRBV20-1 and TRBJ1-5; D perhaps matches TRBD1 (5 bases). Germline CDR1 and CDR2: DFQATT and SNEGSKA (reference sequence). V lost 5 bases to trimming and J lost 9 bases, with 17 bases between them. This CDR3 contains 13 residues. The CDR3 loop is CSAERGREGPQHF. The CDR3 coding sequence is TGCAGTGCTGAGCGGGGGAGGGAGGGGCCCCAGCATTTT.

Notes on this clonotype: The junction differs from germline at one of its ends, possibly a read error. The chain combines TRBV3-1 with TRBJ1-1; no clear D. This CDR3 spans 13 amino acids. The germline CDR1 and CDR2 sequences are LGHDT and YNNKEL (reference sequence). CDR3 region: CASRQAVDTEAFF. For the CDR3, the DNA is TGTGCCAGCAGGCAAGCGGTGGACACTGAAGCTTTCTTT.

This clonotype was counted only a few times. The V and J genes are TRBV14 and TRBJ2-7; tentative D call: TRBD2 (6 bases). Looked up from germline, CDR1 is SGHDN and CDR2 is FVKESK. This CDR3 comprises 13 residues. The germline V and J ends were trimmed by 3 bases and 3 bases, with 9 bases remaining between them. The CDR3 loop is CASSHLEGYEQYF. CDR3 DNA: TGTGCCAGCAGCCACCTGGAGGGCTACGAGCAGTACTTC. The whole variable domain, filled in from reference TRBV14 and TRBJ2-7, reads EAGVTQFPSHSVIEKGQTVTLRCDPISGHDNLYWYRRVMGKEIKFLLHFVKESKQDESGMPNNRFLAERTGGTYSTLKVQPAELEDSGVYFCASSHLEGYEQYFGPGTRLTVT.

The V gene is TRBV5-1, the J gene TRBJ2-1; perhaps TRBD2 as D (7 bases). V gave up 4 bases and J gave up 9 bases, with 17 bases separating them. Germline CDR1 is SGHRS and CDR2 is YFSETQ. The CDR3 has 14 amino acids. In DNA, the CDR3 is TGCGCCAGCAGCCCCGGAGGGGGGGTTTTTGAGCAGTTCTTC. As protein: CASSPGGGVFEQFF. Full variable domain (rest looked up from reference TRBV5-1 and TRBJ2-1): KAGVTQTPRYLIKTRGQQVTLSCSPISGHRSVSWYQQTPGQGLQFLFEYFSETQRNKGNFPGRFSGRQFSNSRSEMNVSTLELGDSALYLCASSPGGGVFEQFFGPGTRLTVL.